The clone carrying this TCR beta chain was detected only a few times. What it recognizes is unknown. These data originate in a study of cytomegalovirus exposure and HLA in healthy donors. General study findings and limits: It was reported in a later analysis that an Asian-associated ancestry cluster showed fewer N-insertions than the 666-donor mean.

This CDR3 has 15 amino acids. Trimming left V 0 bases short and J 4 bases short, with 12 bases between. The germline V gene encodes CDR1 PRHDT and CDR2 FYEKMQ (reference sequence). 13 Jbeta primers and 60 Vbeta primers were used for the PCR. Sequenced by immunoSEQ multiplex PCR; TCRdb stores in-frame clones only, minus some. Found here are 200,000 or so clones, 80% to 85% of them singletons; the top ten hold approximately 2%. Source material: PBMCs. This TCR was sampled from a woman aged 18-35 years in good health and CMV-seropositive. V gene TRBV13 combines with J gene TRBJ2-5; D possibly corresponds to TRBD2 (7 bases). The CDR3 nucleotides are TGTGCCAGCAGCTTAGGCCTTGCGGGGGCAGAGACCCAGTACTTC. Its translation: CASSLGLAGAETQYF.